What follows describes a single T cell receptor (beta chain). Its antigen is unknown. These data are taken from a study of cytomegalovirus exposure and HLA in healthy donors. Notes on the study in general: The authors judged a highly shared variant cluster likely a sequencing artifact.

Researchers ran the PCR with 60 Vbeta and 13 Jbeta primers. Method: immunoSEQ multiplex PCR; TCRdb's copy keeps in-frame clones and lacks some. The profile covers over 150,000 clones, with 60% to 80% appearing a single time and 3% to 3.5% taken by the ten largest. The sequenced sample consisted of PBMCs. The sequence was obtained from a woman aged 30 to 39 in good health and CMV-seropositive.

The CDR3 DNA reads as TGTGCCAGCAGCCTAAGGGTCGGGGGCGAGCAGTACTTC. Translated, it gives CASSLRVGGEQYF. The chain has TRBV28 and TRBJ2-7; weak D call: TRBD2 (6 bases). Germline CDR1 is MDHEN and CDR2 is SYDVKM. Trimming shortened V by 6 bases and J by 6 bases, and 15 bases separated the two germline ends. CDR3 length equals 13 residues.